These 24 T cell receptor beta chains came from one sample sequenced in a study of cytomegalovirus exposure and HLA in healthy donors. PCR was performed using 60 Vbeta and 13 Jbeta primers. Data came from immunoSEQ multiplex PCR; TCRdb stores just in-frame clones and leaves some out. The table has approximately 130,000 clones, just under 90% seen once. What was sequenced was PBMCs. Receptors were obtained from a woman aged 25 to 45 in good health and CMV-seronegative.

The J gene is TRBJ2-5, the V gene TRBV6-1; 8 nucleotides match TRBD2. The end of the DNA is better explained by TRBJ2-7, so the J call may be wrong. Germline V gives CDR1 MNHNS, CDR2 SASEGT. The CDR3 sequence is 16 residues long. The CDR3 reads CASSETGAGGAYEQYF. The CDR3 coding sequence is TGTGCCAGCAGTGAAACCGGCGCCGGGGGGGCCTACGAGCAGTACTTC.

CDR3 in DNA: TGTGCCAGCAGTTCCACAGGGGGCAGGAGCAATCAGCCCCAGCATTTT. It yields the protein CASSSTGGRSNQPQHF. The V gene is TRBV27, the J gene TRBJ1-5; 9 bases agree with TRBD1. With 4 bases clipped from V and 1 base from J, the junction kept 5 bases outside the gene matches. CDR3 length: 16 residues. Per germline, CDR1 MNHEY and CDR2 SMNVEV (reference sequence).

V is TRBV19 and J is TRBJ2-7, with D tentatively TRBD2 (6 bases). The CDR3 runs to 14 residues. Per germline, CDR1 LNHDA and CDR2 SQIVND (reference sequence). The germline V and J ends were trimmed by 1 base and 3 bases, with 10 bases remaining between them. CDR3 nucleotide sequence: TGTGCCAGTAGTATAGCGAGCGGGTACTACGAGCAGTACTTC. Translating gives CASSIASGYYEQYF.

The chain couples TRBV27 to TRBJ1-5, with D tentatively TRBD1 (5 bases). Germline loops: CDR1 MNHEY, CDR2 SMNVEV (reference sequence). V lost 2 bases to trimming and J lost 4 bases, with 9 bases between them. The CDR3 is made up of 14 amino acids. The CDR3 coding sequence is TGTGCCAGCAGTTTAAGGGGTGGGAATCAGCCCCAGCATTTT. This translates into CASSLRGGNQPQHF.

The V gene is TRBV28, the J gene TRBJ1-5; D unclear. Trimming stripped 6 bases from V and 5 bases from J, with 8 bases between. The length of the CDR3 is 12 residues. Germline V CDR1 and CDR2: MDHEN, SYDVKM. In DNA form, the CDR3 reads TGTGCCAGCAGGGTTGCGGATCAGCCCCAGCATTTT. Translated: CASRVADQPQHF. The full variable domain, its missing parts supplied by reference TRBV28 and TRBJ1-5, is DVKVTQSSRYLVKRTGEKVFLECVQDMDHENMFWYRQDPGLGLRLIYFSYDVKMKEKGDIPEGYSVSREKKERFSLILESASTNQTSMYLCASRVADQPQHFGDGTRLSIL.

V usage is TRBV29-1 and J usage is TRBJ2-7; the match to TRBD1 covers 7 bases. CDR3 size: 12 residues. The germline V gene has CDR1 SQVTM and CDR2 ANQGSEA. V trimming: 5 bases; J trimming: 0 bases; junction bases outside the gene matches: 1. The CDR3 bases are TGCAGCGTTACAGGGGACTCCTACGAGCAGTACTTC. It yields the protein CSVTGDSYEQYF.

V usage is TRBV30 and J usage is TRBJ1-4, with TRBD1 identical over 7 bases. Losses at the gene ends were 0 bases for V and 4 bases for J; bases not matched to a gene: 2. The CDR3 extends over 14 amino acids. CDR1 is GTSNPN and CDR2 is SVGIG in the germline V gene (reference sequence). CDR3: CAWSVGGGNEKLFF. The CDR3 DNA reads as TGTGCCTGGAGTGTAGGGGGCGGTAATGAAAAACTGTTTTTT.

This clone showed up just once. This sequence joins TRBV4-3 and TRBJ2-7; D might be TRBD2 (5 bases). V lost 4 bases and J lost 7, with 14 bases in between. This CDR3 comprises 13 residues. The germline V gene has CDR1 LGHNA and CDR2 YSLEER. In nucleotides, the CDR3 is TGCGCCAGCAGCCTGTCGGAGGTGGGTGAGCAGTACTTC. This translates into CASSLSEVGEQYF.

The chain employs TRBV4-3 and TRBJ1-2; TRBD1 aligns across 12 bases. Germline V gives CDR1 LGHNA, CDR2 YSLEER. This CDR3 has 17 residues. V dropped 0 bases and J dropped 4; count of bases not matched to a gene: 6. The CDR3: CASSQDRDRGPLYGYTF. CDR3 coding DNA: TGCGCCAGCAGCCAAGACCGGGACAGGGGGCCCCTCTATGGCTACACCTTC.

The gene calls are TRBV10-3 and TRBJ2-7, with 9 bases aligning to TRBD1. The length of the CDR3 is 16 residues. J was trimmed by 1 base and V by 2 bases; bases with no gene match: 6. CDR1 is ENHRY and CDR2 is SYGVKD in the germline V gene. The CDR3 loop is CAISEPPTGGSYEQYF. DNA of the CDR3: TGTGCCATCAGTGAGCCCCCGACAGGGGGATCCTACGAGCAGTACTTC.

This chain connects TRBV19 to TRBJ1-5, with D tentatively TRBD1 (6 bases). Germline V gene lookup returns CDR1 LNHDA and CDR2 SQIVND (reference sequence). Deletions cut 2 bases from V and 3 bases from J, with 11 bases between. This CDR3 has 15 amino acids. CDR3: CASSIRAGDNQPQHF. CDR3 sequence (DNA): TGTGCCAGTAGTATAAGGGCAGGGGACAATCAGCCCCAGCATTTT.

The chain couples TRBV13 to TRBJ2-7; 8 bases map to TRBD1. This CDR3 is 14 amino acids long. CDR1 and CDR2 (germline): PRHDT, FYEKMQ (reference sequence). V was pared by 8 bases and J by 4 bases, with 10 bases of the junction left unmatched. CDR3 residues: CASHPRGRGYEQYF. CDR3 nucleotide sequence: TGTGCCAGCCACCCCAGGGGGCGCGGGTACGAGCAGTACTTC. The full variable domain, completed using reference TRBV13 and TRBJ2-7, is AAGVIQSPRHLIKEKRETATLKCYPIPRHDTVYWYQQGPGQDPQFLISFYEKMQSDKGSIPDRFSAQQFSDYHSELNMSSLELGDSALYFCASHPRGRGYEQYFGPGTRLTVT.

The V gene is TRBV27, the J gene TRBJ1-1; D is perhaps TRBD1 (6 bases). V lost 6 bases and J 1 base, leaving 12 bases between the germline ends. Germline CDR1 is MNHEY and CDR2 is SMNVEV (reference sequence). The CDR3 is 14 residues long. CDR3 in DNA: TGTGCCAGCAGGGGACACTATCAGAACACTGAAGCTTTCTTT. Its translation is CASRGHYQNTEAFF.

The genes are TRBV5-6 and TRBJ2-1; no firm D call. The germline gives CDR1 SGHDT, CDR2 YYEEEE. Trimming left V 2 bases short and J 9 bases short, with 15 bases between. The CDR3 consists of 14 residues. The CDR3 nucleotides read TGTGCCAGCAGCTTACCTGGTCTAAGCCGTGAGCAGTTCTTC. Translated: CASSLPGLSREQFF.

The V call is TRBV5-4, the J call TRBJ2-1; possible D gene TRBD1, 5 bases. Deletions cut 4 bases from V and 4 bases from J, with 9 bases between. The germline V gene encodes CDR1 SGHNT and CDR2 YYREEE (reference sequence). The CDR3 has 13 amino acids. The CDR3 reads CASSMTAYNEQFF. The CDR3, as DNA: TGTGCCAGCAGCATGACAGCATACAATGAGCAGTTCTTC.

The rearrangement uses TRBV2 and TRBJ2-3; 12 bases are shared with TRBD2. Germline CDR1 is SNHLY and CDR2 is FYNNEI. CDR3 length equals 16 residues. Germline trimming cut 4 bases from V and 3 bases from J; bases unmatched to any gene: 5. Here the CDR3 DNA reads TGTGCCAGCAGTGGGGACCTAGCGGGAGGGACAGATACGCAGTATTTT. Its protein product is CASSGDLAGGTDTQYF.

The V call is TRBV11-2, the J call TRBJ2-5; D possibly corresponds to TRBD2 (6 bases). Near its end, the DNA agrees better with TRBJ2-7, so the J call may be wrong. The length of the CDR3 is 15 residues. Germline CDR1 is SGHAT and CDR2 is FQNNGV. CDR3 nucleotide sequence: TGTGCCAGCAGCATGGGCGGGGTTAGCTCCTACGAGCAGTACTTC. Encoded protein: CASSMGGVSSYEQYF.

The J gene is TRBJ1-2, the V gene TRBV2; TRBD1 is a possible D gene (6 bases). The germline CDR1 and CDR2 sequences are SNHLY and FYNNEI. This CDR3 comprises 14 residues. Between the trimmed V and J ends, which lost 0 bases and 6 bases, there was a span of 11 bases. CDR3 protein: CASSEARGYDGYTF. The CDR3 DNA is TGTGCCAGCAGTGAAGCCAGGGGATATGATGGCTACACCTTC.

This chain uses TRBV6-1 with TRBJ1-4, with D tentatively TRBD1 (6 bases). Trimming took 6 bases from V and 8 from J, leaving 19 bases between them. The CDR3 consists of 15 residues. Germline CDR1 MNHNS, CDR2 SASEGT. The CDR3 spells CASRGDTGLIEKLFF. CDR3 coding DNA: TGTGCCAGCAGGGGGGACACAGGGCTAATAGAAAAACTGTTTTTT.

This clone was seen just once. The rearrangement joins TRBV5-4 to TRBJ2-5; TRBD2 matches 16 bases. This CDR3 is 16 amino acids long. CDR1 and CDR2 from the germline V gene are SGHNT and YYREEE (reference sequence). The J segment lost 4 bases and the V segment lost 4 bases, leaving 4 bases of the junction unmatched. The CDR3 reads CASSRGLAGGGETQYF. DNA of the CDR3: TGTGCCAGCAGCCGGGGACTAGCGGGAGGGGGAGAGACCCAGTACTTC.

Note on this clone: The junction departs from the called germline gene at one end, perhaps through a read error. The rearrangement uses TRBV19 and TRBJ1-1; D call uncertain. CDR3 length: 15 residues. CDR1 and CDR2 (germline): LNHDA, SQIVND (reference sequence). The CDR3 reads CVSSIARLQNTEAFF. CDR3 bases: TGTGTCAGTAGTATAGCCCGGTTGCAGAACACTGAAGCTTTCTTT.

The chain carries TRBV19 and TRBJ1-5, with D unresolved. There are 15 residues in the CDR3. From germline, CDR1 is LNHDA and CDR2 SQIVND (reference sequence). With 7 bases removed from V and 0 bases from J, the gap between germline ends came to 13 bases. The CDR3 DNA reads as TGTGCCAGTACAAACAGTAAATATAGCAATCAGCCCCAGCATTTT. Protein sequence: CASTNSKYSNQPQHF.

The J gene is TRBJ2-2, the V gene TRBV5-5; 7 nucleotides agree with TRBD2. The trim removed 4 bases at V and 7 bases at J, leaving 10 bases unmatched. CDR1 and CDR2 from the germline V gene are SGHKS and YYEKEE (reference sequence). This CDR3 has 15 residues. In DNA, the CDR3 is TGTGCCAGCAGCCCACGGCGGGGGTATAGCGGGGAGCTGTTTTTT. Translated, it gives CASSPRRGYSGELFF.

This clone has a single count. CDR3 protein: CAWSSGGTKNIQYF. In nucleotides, the CDR3 is TGTGCCTGGAGTTCAGGGGGAACCAAAAACATTCAGTACTTC. The chain employs TRBV30 and TRBJ2-4, with TRBD1 matching over 7 bases. V dropped 2 bases and J dropped 2; count of bases not matched to a gene: 3. This CDR3 region has 14 residues. Germline V lookup: CDR1 GTSNPN, CDR2 SVGIG (reference sequence).